This is a list of T cell receptor beta chains from one sample in a study of OX40 agonist ivuxolimab in advanced cancers. TCRdb's table, derived via immunoSEQ multiplex PCR, lists solely in-frame clones and lacks some. The sample includes 73,000 or so clones, about nine tenths of them seen just once. The sample consisted of CD4+ or CD8+ T cells sorted from blood, taken in a trial of the OX40 agonist ivuxolimab. The source is an adult with an advanced solid tumor such as melanoma, head and neck, liver or kidney cancer. The CDR3 runs from the conserved cysteine through the conserved F or W. A D gene is named only where the DNA matches it firmly.

J gene | D gene | V gene | CDR3 protein
TRBJ1-1 | . | TRBV19 | CASSIVNGMNTEAFF
TRBJ1-1 | . | TRBV5-1 | CASSRGDNSEAFF
TRBJ2-5 | TRBD2 | TRBV6-1 | CASSVVQGGETQYF
TRBJ1-2 | TRBD1 | TRBV18 | CASSPLDRGDYGYTF
TRBJ2-4 | . | TRBV28 | CASRRQEGQLYIQYF
TRBJ2-7 | TRBD2 | TRBV29-1 | CSVSSGAYEQYF
TRBJ1-2 | . | TRBV6-5 | CASTPEGTYGYTF
TRBJ1-1 | . | TRBV7-3 | CASSSRGGGNTEAFF
TRBJ1-6 | TRBD1 | TRBV19 | CASSRQGHSPLHF
TRBJ2-2 | . | TRBV7-9 | CASSLETGELFF
TRBJ1-5 | . | TRBV6-6 | CASSSEPGGNQPQHF
TRBJ2-7 | . | TRBV6-1 | CASSLQQIYEQYF
TRBJ2-7 | . | TRBV6-5 | CASSEWRSGEQYF
TRBJ2-3 | . | TRBV7-9 | CASSFISDTQYF
TRBJ2-1 | TRBD2 | TRBV10-3 | CAISGLAAYNEQFF
TRBJ1-1 | TRBD1 | TRBV6-5 | CASSYPGTDRRAFF
TRBJ1-6 | . | TRBV7-2 | CASSLGSYNSPLHF
TRBJ2-3 | TRBD1 | TRBV30 | CAWSRTGSSTDTQYF
TRBJ2-5 | TRBD1 | TRBV19 | CASSIGTGVGETQYF
TRBJ1-4 | . | TRBV28 | CASSFRREKLFF
TRBJ1-5 | TRBD1 | TRBV5-5 | CASSHGTGGSNQPQHF
TRBJ1-1 | TRBD1 | TRBV27 | CASSYQRFRGSSTEAFF
TRBJ1-2 | . | TRBV28 | CATRVGLDYGYTF
TRBJ2-7 | TRBD2 | TRBV4-1 | CASSHSGGASDWEQYF
TRBJ1-1 | . | TRBV7-2 | CASSLADSWAEAFF
TRBJ1-5 | TRBD1 | TRBV2 | CASSEGQGRQPQHF
TRBJ2-1 | . | TRBV15 | CATSRVGRGSYNEQFF
TRBJ1-1 | . | TRBV14 | CASSYSDSRDEAFF
TRBJ1-1 | . | TRBV30 | CAWSVRLGVSGLPTEAFF